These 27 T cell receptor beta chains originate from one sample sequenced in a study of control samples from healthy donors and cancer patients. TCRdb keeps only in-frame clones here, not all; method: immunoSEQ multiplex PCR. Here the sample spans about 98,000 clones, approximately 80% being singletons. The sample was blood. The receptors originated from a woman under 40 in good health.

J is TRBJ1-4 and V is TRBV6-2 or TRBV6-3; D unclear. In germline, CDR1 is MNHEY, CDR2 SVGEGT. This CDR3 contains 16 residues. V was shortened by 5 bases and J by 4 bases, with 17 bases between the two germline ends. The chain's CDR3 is CASSAGLRWDNEKLFF. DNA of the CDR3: TGTGCCAGCAGTGCCGGGCTCAGATGGGATAATGAAAAACTGTTTTTT.

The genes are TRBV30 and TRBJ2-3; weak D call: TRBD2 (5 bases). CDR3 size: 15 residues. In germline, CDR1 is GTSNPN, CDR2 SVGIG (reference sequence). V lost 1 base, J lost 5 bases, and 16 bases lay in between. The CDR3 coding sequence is TGTGCCTGGAGTGAGACTACTCCACTCAAAGATACGCAGTATTTT. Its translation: CAWSETTPLKDTQYF.

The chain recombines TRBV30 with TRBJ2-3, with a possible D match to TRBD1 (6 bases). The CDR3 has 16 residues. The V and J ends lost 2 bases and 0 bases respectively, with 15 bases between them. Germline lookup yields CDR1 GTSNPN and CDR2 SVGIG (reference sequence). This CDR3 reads CAWSSGALSSTDTQYF. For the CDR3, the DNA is TGTGCCTGGAGTTCAGGGGCCCTATCTAGCACAGATACGCAGTATTTT.

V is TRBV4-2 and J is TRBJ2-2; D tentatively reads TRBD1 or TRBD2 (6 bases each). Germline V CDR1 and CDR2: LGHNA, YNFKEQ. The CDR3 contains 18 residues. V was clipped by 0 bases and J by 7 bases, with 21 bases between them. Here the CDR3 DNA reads TGTGCCAGCAGCCAAGAGGTTAGGGGGGCGGATGTTAACGGGGAGCTGTTTTTT. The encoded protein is CASSQEVRGADVNGELFF.

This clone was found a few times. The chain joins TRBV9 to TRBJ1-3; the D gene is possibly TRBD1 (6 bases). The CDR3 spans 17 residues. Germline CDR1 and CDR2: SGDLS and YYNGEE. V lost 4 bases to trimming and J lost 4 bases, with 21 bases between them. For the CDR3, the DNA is TGTGCCAGCAGCTCTCTAGGGGGAGTTCGGGCCGGAAACACCATATATTTT. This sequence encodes CASSSLGGVRAGNTIYF. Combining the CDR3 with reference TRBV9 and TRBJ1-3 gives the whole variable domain DSGVTQTPKHLITATGQRVTLRCSPRSGDLSVYWYQQSLDQGLQFLIQYYNGEERAKGNILERFSAQQFPDLHSELNLSSLELGDSALYFCASSSLGGVRAGNTIYFGEGSWLTVV.

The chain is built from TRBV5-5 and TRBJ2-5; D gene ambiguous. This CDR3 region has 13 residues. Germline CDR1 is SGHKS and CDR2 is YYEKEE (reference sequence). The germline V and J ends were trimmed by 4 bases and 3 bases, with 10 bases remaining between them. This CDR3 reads CASSSWTKETQYF. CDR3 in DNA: TGTGCCAGCAGCAGCTGGACCAAAGAGACCCAGTACTTC.

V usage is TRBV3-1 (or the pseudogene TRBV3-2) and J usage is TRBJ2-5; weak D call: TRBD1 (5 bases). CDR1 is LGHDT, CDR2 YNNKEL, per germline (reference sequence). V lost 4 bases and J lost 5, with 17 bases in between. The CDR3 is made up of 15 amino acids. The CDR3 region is CASSLRQGGQETQYF. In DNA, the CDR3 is TGTGCCAGCAGCCTCCGCCAGGGTGGGCAGGAGACCCAGTACTTC.

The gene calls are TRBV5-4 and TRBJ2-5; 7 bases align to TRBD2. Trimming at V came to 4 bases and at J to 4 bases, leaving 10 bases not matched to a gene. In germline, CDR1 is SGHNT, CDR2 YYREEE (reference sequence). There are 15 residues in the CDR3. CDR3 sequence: CASSPRVGRAETQYF. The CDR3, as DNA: TGTGCCAGCAGCCCGCGGGTAGGGAGGGCAGAGACCCAGTACTTC.

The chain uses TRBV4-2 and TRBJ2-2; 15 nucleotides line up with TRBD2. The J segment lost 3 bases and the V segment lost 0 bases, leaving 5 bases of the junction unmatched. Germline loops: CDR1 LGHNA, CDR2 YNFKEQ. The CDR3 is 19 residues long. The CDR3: CASSQEGLAGGLDTGELFF. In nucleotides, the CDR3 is TGTGCCAGCAGCCAAGAAGGACTAGCGGGGGGGTTGGACACCGGGGAGCTGTTTTTT.

Written as DNA, the CDR3 is TGTGCCAGCAGCTTAGTTGAGGGTACCGGGGAGCTGTTTTTT. Translation: CASSLVEGTGELFF. The rearrangement uses TRBV7-2 and TRBJ2-2; a weak D match, TRBD2 (5 bases). The V gene lost 1 base and the J gene lost 5 bases, with 8 bases spanning the gap. This CDR3 spans 14 amino acids. The germline gives CDR1 SGHTA, CDR2 FQGNSA.

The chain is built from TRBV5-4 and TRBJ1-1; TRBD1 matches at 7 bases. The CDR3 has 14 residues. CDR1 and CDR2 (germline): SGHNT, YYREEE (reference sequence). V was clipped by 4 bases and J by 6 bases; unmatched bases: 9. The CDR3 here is CASSAQDRVAEAFF. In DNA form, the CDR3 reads TGTGCCAGCAGCGCCCAAGACAGGGTTGCTGAAGCTTTCTTT.

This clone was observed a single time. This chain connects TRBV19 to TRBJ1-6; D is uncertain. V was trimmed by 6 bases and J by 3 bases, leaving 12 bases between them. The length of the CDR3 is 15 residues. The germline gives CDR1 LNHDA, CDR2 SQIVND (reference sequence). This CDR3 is CASSPGGDYNSPLHF. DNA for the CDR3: TGTGCCAGTAGCCCCGGAGGAGACTATAATTCACCCCTCCACTTT.

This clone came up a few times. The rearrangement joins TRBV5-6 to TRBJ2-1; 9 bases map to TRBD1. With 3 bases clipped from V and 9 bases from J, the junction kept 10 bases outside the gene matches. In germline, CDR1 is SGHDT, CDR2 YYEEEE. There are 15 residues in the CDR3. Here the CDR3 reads CASSYTGQGRVEQFF. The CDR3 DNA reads TGTGCCAGCAGCTATACGGGACAGGGTAGGGTTGAGCAGTTCTTC.

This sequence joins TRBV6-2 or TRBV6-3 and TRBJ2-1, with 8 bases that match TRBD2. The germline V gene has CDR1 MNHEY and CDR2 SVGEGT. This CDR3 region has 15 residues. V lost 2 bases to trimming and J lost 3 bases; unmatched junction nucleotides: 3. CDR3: CASSYLSGNYNEQFF. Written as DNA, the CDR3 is TGTGCCAGCAGTTACCTTAGCGGGAACTACAATGAGCAGTTCTTC.

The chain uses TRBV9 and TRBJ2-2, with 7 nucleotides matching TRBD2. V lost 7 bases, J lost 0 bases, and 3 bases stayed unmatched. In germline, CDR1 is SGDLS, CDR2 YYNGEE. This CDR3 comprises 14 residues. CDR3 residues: CASAGETNTGELFF. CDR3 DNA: TGTGCCAGCGCGGGGGAGACGAACACCGGGGAGCTGTTTTTT.

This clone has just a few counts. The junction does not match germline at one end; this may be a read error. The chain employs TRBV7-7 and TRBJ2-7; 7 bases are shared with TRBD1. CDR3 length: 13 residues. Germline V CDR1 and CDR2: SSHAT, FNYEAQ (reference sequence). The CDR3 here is CASSLNSGGEQYF. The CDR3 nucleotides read TGTGCTAGCAGCCTCAACTCAGGGGGCGAGCAGTACTTC.

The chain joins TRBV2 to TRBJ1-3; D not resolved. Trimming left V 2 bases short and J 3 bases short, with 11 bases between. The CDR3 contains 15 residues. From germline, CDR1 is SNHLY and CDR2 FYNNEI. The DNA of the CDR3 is TGTGCCAGCAGTGAAAGGCAGATGATTGGAAACACCATATATTTT. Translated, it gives CASSERQMIGNTIYF.

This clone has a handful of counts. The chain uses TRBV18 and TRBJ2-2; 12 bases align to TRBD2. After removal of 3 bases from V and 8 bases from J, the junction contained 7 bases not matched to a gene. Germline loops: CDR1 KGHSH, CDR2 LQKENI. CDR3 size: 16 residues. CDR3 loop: CASSPLAGGPTGELFF. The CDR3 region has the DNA TGTGCCAGCTCACCCCTAGCGGGGGGGCCGACAGGGGAGCTGTTTTTT.

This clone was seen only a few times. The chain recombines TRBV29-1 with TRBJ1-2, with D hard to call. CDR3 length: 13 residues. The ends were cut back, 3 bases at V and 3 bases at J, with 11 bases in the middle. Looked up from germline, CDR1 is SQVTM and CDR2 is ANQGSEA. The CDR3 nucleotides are TGCAGCGTTGATGGGGTGGTGGACTATGGCTACACCTTC. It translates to CSVDGVVDYGYTF.

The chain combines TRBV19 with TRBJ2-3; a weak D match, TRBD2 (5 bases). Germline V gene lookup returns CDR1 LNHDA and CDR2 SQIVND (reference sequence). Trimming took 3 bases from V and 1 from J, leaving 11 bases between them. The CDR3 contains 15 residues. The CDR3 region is CASSIPGSGTDTQYF. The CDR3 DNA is TGTGCCAGTAGTATCCCGGGATCAGGCACAGATACGCAGTATTTT.

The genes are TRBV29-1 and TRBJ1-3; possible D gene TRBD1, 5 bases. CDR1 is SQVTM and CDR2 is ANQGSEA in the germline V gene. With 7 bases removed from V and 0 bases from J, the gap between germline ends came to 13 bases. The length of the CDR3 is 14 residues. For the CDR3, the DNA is TGCAGCGCCCTGACAGCCGTCTCTGGAAACACCATATATTTT. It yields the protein CSALTAVSGNTIYF. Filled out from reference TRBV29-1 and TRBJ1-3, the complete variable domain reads SAVISQKPSRDICQRGTSLTIQCQVDSQVTMMFWYRQQPGQSLTLIATANQGSEATYESGFVIDKFPISRPNLTFSTLTVSNMSPEDSSIYLCSALTAVSGNTIYFGEGSWLTVV.

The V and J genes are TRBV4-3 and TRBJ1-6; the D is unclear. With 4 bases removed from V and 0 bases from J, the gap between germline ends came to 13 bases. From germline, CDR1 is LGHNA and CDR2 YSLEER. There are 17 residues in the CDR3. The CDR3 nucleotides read TGCGCCAGCAGCCTAGGGCGGATGAGCTCCTATAATTCACCCCTCCACTTT. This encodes CASSLGRMSSYNSPLHF.

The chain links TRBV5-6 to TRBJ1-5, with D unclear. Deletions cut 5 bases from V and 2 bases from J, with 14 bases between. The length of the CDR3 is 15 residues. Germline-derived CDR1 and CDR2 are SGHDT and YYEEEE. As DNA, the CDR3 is TGTGCCAGCAGTCTCACGGGGTTCGGCAATCAGCCCCAGCATTTT. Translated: CASSLTGFGNQPQHF.

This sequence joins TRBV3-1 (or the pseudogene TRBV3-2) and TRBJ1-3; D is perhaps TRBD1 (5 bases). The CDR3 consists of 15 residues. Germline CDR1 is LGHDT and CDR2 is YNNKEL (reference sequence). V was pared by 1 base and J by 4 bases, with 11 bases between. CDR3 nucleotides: TGTGCCAGCAGCCAAGGAAGGGGTCCCGGAAACACCATATATTTT. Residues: CASSQGRGPGNTIYF.

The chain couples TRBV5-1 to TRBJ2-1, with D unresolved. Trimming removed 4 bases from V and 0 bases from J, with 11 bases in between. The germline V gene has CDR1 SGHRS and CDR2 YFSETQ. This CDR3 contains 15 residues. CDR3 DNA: TGCGCCAGCAGCGGGTCTCGACGCTCCTACAATGAGCAGTTCTTC. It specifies CASSGSRRSYNEQFF. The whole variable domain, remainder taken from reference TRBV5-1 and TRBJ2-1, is KAGVTQTPRYLIKTRGQQVTLSCSPISGHRSVSWYQQTPGQGLQFLFEYFSETQRNKGNFPGRFSGRQFSNSRSEMNVSTLELGDSALYLCASSGSRRSYNEQFFGPGTRLTVL.

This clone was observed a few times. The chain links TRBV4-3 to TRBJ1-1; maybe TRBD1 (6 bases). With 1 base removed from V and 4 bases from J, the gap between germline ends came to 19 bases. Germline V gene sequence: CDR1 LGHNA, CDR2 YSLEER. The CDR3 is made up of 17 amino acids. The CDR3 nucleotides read TGCGCCAGCAGCCAAGGTGTGCGGGGGGCGAAGGGCACTGAAGCTTTCTTT. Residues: CASSQGVRGAKGTEAFF.

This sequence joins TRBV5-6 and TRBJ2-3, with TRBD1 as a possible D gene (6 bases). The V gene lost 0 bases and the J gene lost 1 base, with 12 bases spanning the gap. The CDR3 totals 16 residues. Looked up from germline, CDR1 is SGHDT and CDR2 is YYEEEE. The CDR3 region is CASSLATGTRTDTQYF. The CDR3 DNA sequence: TGTGCCAGCAGCTTGGCAACAGGGACCCGCACAGATACGCAGTATTTT.